Reported below is one T cell receptor beta chain. The record originates from a study of tumor-infiltrating lymphocytes in primary liver carcinoma. Unsorted bulk tissue, about 19-32 mg of it, served as the source for co-extraction of RNA and DNA. Total RNA amounting to approximately 460 ng was the source from which TCR beta cDNA was made with a constant-region primer. Employing slightly modified ARM-PCR, three nested multiplex PCR rounds were run, and these gave rise to the TCR beta libraries. A C-beta reverse primer was combined with TRBV1-TRBV30 forward primers in the first two PCR rounds, and each round had about 10 cycles. TCRdb re-called the multiplex PCR reads with MiXCR, one entry per CDR3 protein. The sample holds approximately 80,000 distinct CDR3 sequences, roughly 71% seen once. CDR1 and CDR2 (germline): LNHNV, YYDKDF (reference sequence). V was pared by 3 bases and J by 3 bases, with 12 bases between. This CDR3 contains 14 residues.

The gene calls are TRBV15 and TRBJ2-7; perhaps TRBD1 as D (6 bases). Sequencing was carried out using tumor-adjacent normal liver tissue. This TCR derives from a man aged 40-55 years with primary liver carcinoma and hepatitis B virus infection. The CDR3 protein is CATSREQGSYEQYF. The CDR3, as DNA: TGTGCCACCAGCAGGGAACAGGGTAGCTACGAGCAGTACTTC. The entire variable domain, with the rest obtained from reference TRBV15 and TRBJ2-7, is as follows: DAMVIQNPRYQVTQFGKPVTLSCSQTLNHNVMYWYQQKSSQAPKLLFHYYDKDFNNEADTPDNFQSRRPNTSFCFLDIRSPGLGDTAMYLCATSREQGSYEQYFGPGTRLTVT.